This note documents a single T cell receptor beta chain sequence. It has no known antigen specificity. No base quality values were provided; no much bigger clone lies one nucleotide off. TCRbeta CDR3 regions were amplified from genomic DNA using the immunoSEQ Assay, a bias-controlled multiplex PCR. The published analysis was carried out like this. Nucleated cell counts per sample were estimated from amplification of reference gene primers within the assay. To quantify the absolute abundance of each unique TCRbeta CDR3 rearrangement, sequence reads were collapsed and filtered. For each sample, productive Simpson clonality was calculated as the square root of Simpson's diversity index over productive rearrangements. TCRdb retrieved this table from immuneACCESS and kept in-frame rearrangements only. Not all clones are present; in checked studies, unresolved V genes account for under half, and no reason is known for the remainder. Clone size and the V and J calls come from that table; the DNA yielded D and trimming. This sample holds about 59,000 clones; 70% to 90% were observed only once. The ten largest account for around 20% of the sample.

Each collaborating institution followed its own protocols to collect whole blood in K2EDTA tubes. For TCRbeta analysis, collaborator samples were shipped as frozen whole blood, as isolated PBMCs, or as DNA extracted from either sample type. The data stem from a study of blood T cell repertoires in COVID-19 (dated by TCRdb to about 2020). Study-wide context: Samples covering the acute and convalescent phases of COVID-19 were provided by collaborators in the United States, Italy and Spain. Samples were obtained from the ongoing ImmuneRACE study (first 160 participants) and from about 1,300 subjects provided by 6 global collaborators. A de-identified subject ID, COVID-19 status, age in years and sex were almost always included in the sample metadata. The material from the prospective study consisted of cDNA or gDNA derived from T cells, B-cell-depleted T cells, or PBMCs. The repertoires were made available in a free public database intended to serve as a resource for research on the immune response to SARS-CoV-2. HLA class I and class II types, where available, came from metadata supplied by the sample provider rather than from assay-based typing. Deeply sampled blood TCRbeta repertoires from subjects exposed to, actively infected with, or recovered from COVID-19 were included in the dataset. The full study reports these points: Clinical and demographic metadata were provided uncurated, with the amount varying by source and participant.

The sequence came from a human donor in a cohort sampled during active COVID-19. Input material: peripheral blood.

The CDR3 protein is CASSPQQGTEAFF. The bases read TGTGCCAGCAGCCCCCAACAGGGAACTGAAGCTTTCTTT. The sequence joins TRBV7-2 to TRBJ1-1, and TRBD1 may be the D gene, going by 6 matching bases. Between the V and J ends, shortened by 5 bases and 5 bases respectively, the junction contains 12 bases. The CDR3 spans 13 residues, from the cysteine through the phenylalanine. Only the CDR3 region is kept as DNA, spanning 39 bases read in frame from base 1. CDR1 SGHTA and CDR2 FQGNSA are derived from the germline V gene.